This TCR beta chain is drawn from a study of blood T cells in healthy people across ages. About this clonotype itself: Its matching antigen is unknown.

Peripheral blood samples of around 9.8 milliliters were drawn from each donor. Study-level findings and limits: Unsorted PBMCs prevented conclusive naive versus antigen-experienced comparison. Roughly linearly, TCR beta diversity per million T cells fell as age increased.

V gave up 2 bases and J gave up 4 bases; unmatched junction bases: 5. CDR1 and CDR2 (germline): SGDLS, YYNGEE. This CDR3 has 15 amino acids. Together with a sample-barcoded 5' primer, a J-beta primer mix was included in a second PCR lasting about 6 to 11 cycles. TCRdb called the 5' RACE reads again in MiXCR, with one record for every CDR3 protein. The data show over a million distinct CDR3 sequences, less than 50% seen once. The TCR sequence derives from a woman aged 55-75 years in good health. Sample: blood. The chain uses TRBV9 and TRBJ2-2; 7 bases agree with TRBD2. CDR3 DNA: TGTGCCAGCAGCGTGGGGCTAGCGGCCACCGGGGAGCTGTTTTTT. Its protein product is CASSVGLAATGELFF.